Listed here is a single TCR beta chain. The antigen remains undetermined. The method was immunoSEQ multiplex PCR; TCRdb's version includes in-frame clones alone and lacks a portion of them. The sample has a few million clones, about 92% seen once. Germline loops: CDR1 SGHNT, CDR2 YYREEE (reference sequence). V shed 2 bases and J shed 2 bases, with 10 bases lying between them. The CDR3 has 14 residues. The sample belongs to a study of shared clonotypes between healthy human individuals. Study-wide results and limits: Across a few donors, naive CD4 shared around 5.1%, naive CD8 around 3.5%, memory CD4 2% to 2.5%, memory CD8 0.4% to 0.5%. The donor pool, a small one, limited the genetic and exposure-history diversity represented. When compared with the clonotypes that were shared by all four sorted-subset donors, the non-shared clonotypes turned out to have lower generation probabilities. Sampling included only blood; tissue repertoires likely differ.

The material sequenced was naive CD4+ T cells from PBMCs. Subset meaning: CD45RA+ positively selected. The source of this sequence is a man between 18 and 29 years old in good health. Some clones in this sample may be carry-over from other donors' samples. The chain is built from TRBV5-4 and TRBJ1-2; D gene ambiguous. CDR3 loop: CASSLSRYNYGYTF. The CDR3, as DNA: TGTGCCAGCAGCTTAAGTCGCTACAACTATGGCTACACCTTC.